The TCR beta chain under discussion was sequenced for a study of blood T cell repertoires in COVID-19. Sequencing was performed with immunoSEQ multiplex PCR; in TCRdb, only in-frame clones are kept and a portion is missing. The repertoire holds around 39,000 clones, with 80% to 90% as singletons. Germline CDR1 and CDR2: KGHSH and LQKENI. CDR3 length: 15 residues. J gave up 5 bases and V 3 bases, and 9 bases lay outside the gene matches. The sample comprised peripheral blood. This clonotype was obtained from a human donor in a cohort sampled during active COVID-19. The chain couples TRBV18 to TRBJ1-1; 7 positions agree with TRBD1. The CDR3 nucleotides are TGTGCCAGCTCACCTGCCCGGAACAGGGGAACTGAAGCTTTCTTT. Its translation: CASSPARNRGTEAFF.